This is a list of T cell receptor beta chains from one sample in a study of human T cells and chemical hapten exposure. Each CDR3 protein is one row after TCRdb ran MiXCR on the RACE reads. This sample has around 56,000 distinct CDR3 sequences, with 9.9% found just once. Specimen: whole blood, collected in connection with sensitization to the hapten diphenylcyclopropenone (DPC). These receptors all come from a middle-aged man with alopecia areata. Some clones in this sample may be carry-over from other donors' samples. The CDR3 runs from the conserved cysteine through the conserved F or W. The D gene is left open where the match is weak. Size is omitted from some rows. Given values are once, few, many or a class for expanded clones.

>TRBD1|TRBJ1-4|NA|TRBV5-1
CASSLASGTATNEKLFF
TGCGCCAGCAGCTTGGCGTCAGGGACAGCAACTAATGAAAAACTGTTTTTT
>NA|TRBJ2-1|NA|TRBV15
CATSRVPSGEQFF
TGTGCCACCAGCAGAGTCCCTTCGGGTGAGCAGTTCTTC
>NA|TRBJ1-2|once|TRBV7-9
CASSTVGWQPGHGYTF
TGTGCCAGCAGCACCGTGGGCTGGCAGCCCGGCCATGGCTACACCTTC
>NA|TRBJ1-5|medium-sized|TRBV7-8
CASSTSPAREHNQPQHF
TGTGCCAGCAGCACATCCCCCGCCCGAGAACACAATCAGCCCCAGCATTTT
>NA|TRBJ2-5|NA|TRBV28
CASSPEALRETQYF
TGTGCCAGCAGTCCCGAGGCCCTAAGAGAGACCCAGTACTTC
>NA|TRBJ2-5|NA|TRBV3-1
CASSRALETQYF
TGTGCCAGCAGCCGAGCTTTGGAGACCCAGTACTTC
>NA|TRBJ2-2|NA|TRBV15
CATSRGLNTGELFF
TGTGCCACCAGCAGAGGACTGAACACCGGGGAGCTGTTTTTT
>TRBD1|TRBJ2-7|NA|TRBV4-2
CASSQERQGTYEQYF
TGTGCCAGCAGCCAAGAGAGACAGGGTACCTACGAGCAGTACTTC
>TRBD1|TRBJ1-1|few|TRBV11-1
CASSLGTGVDTEAFF
TGTGCCAGCAGCTTAGGGACAGGGGTGGACACTGAAGCTTTCTTT
>TRBD1|TRBJ2-7|few|TRBV7-6
CASSKTPGTGGYEQYF
TGTGCCAGCAGTAAAACCCCCGGGACAGGGGGCTACGAGCAGTACTTC
>NA|TRBJ1-1|many|TRBV12-3/TRBV12-4
CASSFLSSLNTEAFF
TGTGCCAGCAGTTTCCTCTCGTCCCTGAACACTGAAGCTTTCTTT
>NA|TRBJ2-3|NA|TRBV28
CASSGLDTQYF
TGTGCCAGCAGTGGCCTAGATACGCAGTATTTT
>TRBD2|TRBJ2-2|few|TRBV12-3/TRBV12-4
CASRASGRAFGELFF
TGTGCCAGCAGAGCTAGCGGGAGGGCCTTCGGGGAGCTGTTTTTT
>NA|TRBJ2-7|NA|TRBV6-5
CASTRGFGQREQYF
TGTGCCAGCACCCGGGGATTTGGACAGCGGGAGCAGTACTTC
>NA|TRBJ2-7|many|TRBV11-3
CASSPLFYNPSYEQYF
TGTGCCAGCAGCCCACTCTTTTACAATCCGTCCTACGAGCAGTACTTC
>TRBD1|TRBJ2-7|many|TRBV28
CASIGQGFQSSYEQYF
TGTGCCAGCATAGGACAGGGTTTTCAGAGCTCCTACGAGCAGTACTTC
>TRBD1|TRBJ2-7|NA|TRBV28
CASSNNRGVGEQYF
TGTGCCAGCAGTAACAACAGGGGTGTCGGCGAGCAGTACTTC
>NA|TRBJ2-2|NA|TRBV5-1
CASSLVSGTNTGELFF
TGCGCCAGCAGCTTGGTTTCAGGAACGAACACCGGGGAGCTGTTTTTT
>NA|TRBJ2-1|NA|TRBV11-2
CASSTDTRILNEQFF
TGTGCCAGCAGCACGGACACAAGGATTTTGAATGAGCAGTTCTTC
>TRBD2|TRBJ2-3|NA|TRBV7-9
CASSSQAGGPTDTQYF
TGTGCCAGCAGCTCACAAGCGGGAGGGCCAACGGATACGCAGTATTTT
>TRBD1|TRBJ2-1|NA|TRBV2
CASSELDRGRDEQFF
TGTGCCAGCAGTGAATTGGACAGGGGGCGCGATGAGCAGTTCTTC
>NA|TRBJ2-3|NA|TRBV21-1
CASSKAWISADTQYF
TGTGCCAGCAGCAAAGCATGGATTTCTGCGGATACGCAGTATTTT
>TRBD2|TRBJ2-3|many|TRBV7-2
CASSLAGLAGADTQYF
TGTGCCAGCAGCTTAGCAGGACTAGCGGGAGCAGATACGCAGTATTTT
>TRBD2|TRBJ2-1|NA|TRBV19
CASREREDAYNEQFF
TGTGCCAGCCGGGAGCGGGAGGACGCCTACAATGAGCAGTTCTTC
>TRBD1|TRBJ1-5|few|TRBV5-5
CASSLLGTGEQPQHF
TGTGCCAGCAGCTTGTTGGGGACAGGGGAACAGCCCCAGCATTTT
>NA|TRBJ2-5|NA|TRBV12-3/TRBV12-4
CASSLGGVPTQETQYF
TGTGCCAGCAGTTTGGGGGGAGTGCCGACCCAAGAGACCCAGTACTTC
>NA|TRBJ2-7|few|TRBV20-1
CSASKGTYEQYF
TGCAGTGCTTCTAAAGGGACCTACGAGCAGTACTTC
>NA|TRBJ2-3|many|TRBV5-1
CASRVGSADTQYF
TGCGCCAGCAGGGTCGGCTCCGCAGATACGCAGTATTTT
>NA|TRBJ2-7|NA|TRBV28
CASSFASGISAVGNRYF
NA
>NA|TRBJ2-2|NA|TRBV12-3/TRBV12-4
CASSFLIGELFF
TGTGCCAGCAGTTTCCTAATCGGGGAGCTGTTTTTT
>NA|TRBJ1-1|many|TRBV7-6
CASSFDPRTTEAFF
TGTGCCAGCAGTTTCGACCCCCGCACCACTGAAGCTTTCTTT
>TRBD1|TRBJ2-2|NA|TRBV28
CASSLSTGGFFGELFF
TGTGCCAGCAGTTTATCGACAGGGGGCTTTTTCGGGGAGCTGTTTTTT
>NA|TRBJ1-5|many|TRBV14
CASSPTGTSRPQHF
TGTGCCAGCAGCCCGACCGGGACATCCAGACCCCAGCATTTT
>NA|TRBJ2-1|many|TRBV28
CASSSGLSSYNEQFF
TGTGCCAGCAGTTCGGGCTTGAGCTCCTACAATGAGCAGTTCTTC
>NA|TRBJ1-1|NA|TRBV3-1
CASSPGRREAFF
TGTGCCAGCAGCCCGGGACGCCGTGAAGCTTTCTTT
>TRBD2|TRBJ2-5|few|TRBV6-5
CASTQFPSGKGTQYF
TGTGCCAGCACCCAATTCCCTAGCGGGAAAGGGACCCAGTACTTC
>NA|TRBJ2-7|NA|TRBV10-3
CAISEGYYEQYF
TGTGCCATCAGTGAAGGGTACTACGAGCAGTACTTC
>NA|TRBJ2-3|few|TRBV6-1
CASSPGSGQGTQYF
TGTGCCAGCAGCCCCGGGAGCGGGCAGGGTACGCAGTATTTT
>NA|TRBJ2-5|few|TRBV5-1
CASSSQGPETQYF
TGCGCCAGCAGCTCCCAGGGCCCAGAGACCCAGTACTTC
>NA|TRBJ2-7|NA|TRBV28
CASSPLSRAHTPEAYEQYF
TGTGCCAGCAGTCCCCTAAGTAGGGCCCACACACCGGAGGCTTACGAGCAGTACTTC
>TRBD2|TRBJ2-1|NA|TRBV3-1
CASRTSGPRDEQFF
TGTGCCAGCAGGACTAGCGGGCCGAGGGATGAGCAGTTCTTC
>TRBD2|TRBJ2-7|few|TRBV27
CASSPSAPGLAGFYEQYF
TGTGCCAGCAGTCCCTCAGCCCCAGGACTAGCGGGATTCTACGAGCAGTACTTC
>NA|TRBJ1-2|NA|TRBV7-6
CASSPWGAREDGYTF
TGTGCCAGCAGCCCCTGGGGGGCCAGGGAGGACGGCTACACCTTC
>NA|TRBJ1-6|NA|TRBV25-1
CASQGISGSPLHF
TGTGCCAGCCAAGGAATATCTGGTTCACCCCTCCACTTT
>TRBD1|TRBJ2-7|NA|TRBV5-6
CASSPVRGRQGYEQYF
TGTGCCAGCAGCCCAGTCCGGGGCAGACAGGGATACGAGCAGTACTTC
>NA|TRBJ2-1|few|TRBV7-9
CASSLAAGAYNEQFF
TGTGCCAGCAGCTTAGCCGCGGGTGCCTACAATGAGCAGTTCTTC
>TRBD2|TRBJ2-1|few|TRBV6-2/TRBV6-3
CASSYSRKLIETSGRVPWYLEQFF
TGTGCCAGCAGTTACTCCCGCAAGCTAATCGAGACTAGCGGGAGGGTCCCCTGGTACCTGGAGCAGTTCTTC
>TRBD2|TRBJ2-7|few|TRBV12-3/TRBV12-4
CASSFYGRFHEQYF
TGTGCCAGCAGTTTTTACGGGAGGTTCCACGAGCAGTACTTC
>NA|TRBJ2-2|many|TRBV27
CASSLLGGELFF
TGTGCCAGCAGTTTATTAGGCGGGGAGCTGTTTTTT
>NA|TRBJ2-1|many|TRBV18
CASSPLLYNEQFF
TGTGCCAGCTCACCACTCTTGTACAATGAGCAGTTCTTC
>NA|TRBJ1-4|NA|TRBV7-9
CASSDDRSNEKLFF
TGTGCCAGCAGCGATGACAGGTCCAATGAAAAACTGTTTTTT
>TRBD1|TRBJ2-2|many|TRBV28
CASGNWAETGANTGELFF
TGTGCCAGCGGGAATTGGGCGGAGACAGGGGCGAACACCGGGGAGCTGTTTTTT
>NA|TRBJ1-5|many|TRBV14
CASSQDIGTREDQPQHF
TGTGCCAGCAGCCAAGATATAGGAACTAGGGAAGATCAGCCCCAGCATTTT
>NA|TRBJ2-3|NA|TRBV20-1
CSAKERRSQSWAQYF
TGCAGTGCTAAAGAAAGGCGCTCTCAGAGTTGGGCGCAGTATTTT
>NA|TRBJ2-1|NA|TRBV19
CASRLSGSYNEQFF
TGTGCCAGTAGGCTTAGCGGTTCCTACAATGAGCAGTTCTTC